This T cell receptor (beta chain) was captured by sequencing in a study of T cell repertoires in cytomegalovirus infection. Study context: Evidence of both CMV infection and a matching HLA type came from public TCR beta signatures. Whole-study findings and limits: Accumulated public TCR beta family frequency recognized individuals carrying CMV together with the relevant HLA. CMV-specific HLA-C-restricted TCR beta clonotypes dominated the ex vivo response.

This clonotype was counted only a few times. Its antigen remains unknown. V lost 0 bases and J 8 bases, leaving 14 bases between the germline ends. The CDR3 runs 15 residues. Germline assignment: CDR1 MNHEY and CDR2 SVGAGI. TCRdb recomputed calls from the reads with MiXCR, one row per CDR3 protein. The profile covers more than 150,000 distinct CDR3 sequences, with about 20% appearing a single time and around 2.7% taken by the ten largest. The receptor comes from a human donor in good health (CMV status not recorded). Some clones in this sample may be carry-over from other donors' samples. The V call is TRBV6-5, the J call TRBJ2-1, with a tentative D call TRBD2 (7 bases). The sequencing input was PBMCs. This CDR3 is CASSYSGGGRYEQFF. CDR3 in DNA: TGTGCCAGCAGTTACTCGGGGGGGGGCCGTTATGAGCAGTTCTTC.